The 8 T cell receptor beta chains reported below all come from one sample, sequenced in a study of T-cell reconstitution after alpha-beta-depleted transplantation in children. For TCRbeta, the library was prepared with unique molecular identifiers. One entry per CDR3 protein, called by TCRdb with MiXCR from the PCR reads. The top ten clones hold about 10% of a sample with 250,000 to 400,000 distinct CDR3 sequences, around 20% of them seen once. The specimen comprised PBMCs, mostly from graft donor cells, sampled 180 days after TCRalphabeta/CD19-depleted stem cell transplant. The receptors were sampled from a male patient aged 10 to 17 who had a stem cell transplant for acute lymphoblastic leukemia, so the T cells may come from the graft donor.

This clonotype has only one observation. The chain carries TRBV11-2 and TRBJ2-1, with a possible D match to TRBD2 (5 bases). CDR1 SGHAT and CDR2 FQNNGV come from the germline V gene. The CDR3 totals 17 residues. V was clipped by 1 base and J by 1 base, with 14 bases between them. The CDR3 nucleotides are TGTGCCAGCAGCTTAGTAATGTTCACTAGTTCCTACAATGAGCAGTTCTTC. Its protein product is CASSLVMFTSSYNEQFF.

This clonotype was seen a handful of times. The chain carries TRBV5-1 and TRBJ2-7, with D perhaps given as TRBD1 or TRBD2 (5 bases each). V was trimmed by 5 bases and J by 2 bases, leaving 14 bases between them. Germline V gene data show CDR1 as SGHRS and CDR2 as YFSETQ. The length of the CDR3 is 14 residues. CDR3 protein: CASSTRPGPYEQYF. CDR3 bases: TGCGCCAGCAGTACACGGCCGGGGCCCTACGAGCAGTACTTC.

Regarding this clonotype: Given a much more abundant clone one base away, this may be a read error. This rearrangement joins TRBV5-1 to TRBJ2-7; perhaps TRBD2 as D (5 bases). V was trimmed by 10 bases and J by 0 bases, leaving 11 bases between them. The germline gives CDR1 SGHRS, CDR2 YFSETQ. The CDR3 contains 12 residues. CDR3 region: CAGRGLSYEQYF. The CDR3 DNA reads as TGCGCCGGCCGAGGACTCTCCTACGAGCAGTACTTC.

The genes are TRBV12-3 or TRBV12-4 and TRBJ2-7; D possibly corresponds to TRBD2 (6 bases). Trimming removed 4 bases from V and 5 bases from J, with 15 bases in between. This CDR3 region has 14 residues. CDR3 nucleotides: TGTGCCAGCAGTTCAACCCGGGAGCAGAACGAGCAGTACTTC. Protein: CASSSTREQNEQYF.

V gene TRBV18 combines with J gene TRBJ2-5, with D unresolved. The CDR3 length is 12 residues. Trimming cost V 3 bases and J 5 bases, with 7 bases left between them. Per the germline V gene, CDR1 is KGHSH and CDR2 is LQKENI. The CDR3 DNA follows: TGTGCCAGCTCACCCTACTCGGAGACCCAGTACTTC. Encoded protein: CASSPYSETQYF.

The chain uses TRBV6-4 and TRBJ1-2; D not resolved. The CDR3 extends over 16 amino acids. Between the trimmed V and J ends, which lost 2 bases and 8 bases, there was a span of 21 bases. The germline V gene has CDR1 MRHNA and CDR2 SNTAGT. CDR3 loop: CASSDQPDGPRGGYTF. For the CDR3, the DNA is TGTGCCAGCAGTGACCAACCGGACGGACCCCGTGGCGGCTACACCTTC.

The chain uses TRBV6-6 and TRBJ2-3; D is tentatively TRBD1 or TRBD2 (6 bases each). Germline CDR1 and CDR2: MNHNY and SVGAGI (reference sequence). The CDR3 is 17 residues long. V was shortened by 6 bases and J by 4 bases, with 23 bases between the two germline ends. CDR3: CASSPGGSPVSSDTQYF. As DNA, the CDR3 is TGTGCCAGCAGCCCCGGGGGCAGTCCAGTTTCGTCAGATACGCAGTATTTT.

The CDR3 DNA is TGCAGCGTTAGAGGGAGGGCGTACGAGCAGTACTTC. It translates to CSVRGRAYEQYF. The rearrangement links TRBV29-1 to TRBJ2-7; 7 bases line up with TRBD2. The V gene's germline CDR1 is SQVTM and CDR2 ANQGSEA. J lost 4 bases, V lost 5 bases, and 5 bases had no gene match. There are 12 residues in the CDR3.